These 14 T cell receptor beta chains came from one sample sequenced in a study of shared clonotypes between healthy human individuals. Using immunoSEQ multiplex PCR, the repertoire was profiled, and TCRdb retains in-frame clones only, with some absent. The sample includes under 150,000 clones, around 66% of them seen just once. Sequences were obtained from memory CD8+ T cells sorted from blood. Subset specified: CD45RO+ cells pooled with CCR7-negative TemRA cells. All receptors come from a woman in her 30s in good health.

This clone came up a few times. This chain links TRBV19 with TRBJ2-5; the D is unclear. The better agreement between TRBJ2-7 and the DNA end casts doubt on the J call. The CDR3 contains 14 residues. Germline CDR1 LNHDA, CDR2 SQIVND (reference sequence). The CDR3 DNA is TGTGCCAGTAGTAGCGGCAGAGCCTACTACGAGCAGTACTTC. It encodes CASSSGRAYYEQYF.

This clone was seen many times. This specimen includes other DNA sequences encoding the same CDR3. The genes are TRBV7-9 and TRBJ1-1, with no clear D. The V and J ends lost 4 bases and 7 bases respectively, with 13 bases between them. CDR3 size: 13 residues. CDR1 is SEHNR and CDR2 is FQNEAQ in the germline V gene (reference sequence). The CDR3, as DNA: TGTGCCAGCAGCTCCGGGTCCCGAGGTGAAGCTTTCTTT. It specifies CASSSGSRGEAFF.

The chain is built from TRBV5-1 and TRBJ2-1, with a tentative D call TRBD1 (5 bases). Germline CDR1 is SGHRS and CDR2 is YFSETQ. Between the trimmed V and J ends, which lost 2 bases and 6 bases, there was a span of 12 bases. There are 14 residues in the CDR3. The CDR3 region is CASSLDAGPNEQFF. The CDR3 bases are TGCGCCAGCAGCTTAGATGCAGGGCCCAATGAGCAGTTCTTC.

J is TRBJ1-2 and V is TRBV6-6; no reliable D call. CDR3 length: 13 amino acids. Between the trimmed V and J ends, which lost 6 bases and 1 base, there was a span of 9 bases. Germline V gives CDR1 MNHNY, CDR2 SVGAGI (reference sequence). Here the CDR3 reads CASSAALNYGYTF. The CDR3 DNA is TGTGCCAGCAGCGCAGCCCTTAACTATGGCTACACCTTC.

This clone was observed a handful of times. CDR3 DNA: TGTGCCAGTCCGGACATAATAACTGGCTACACCTTC. It yields the protein CASPDIITGYTF. This sequence joins TRBV7-2 and TRBJ1-2; D is possibly TRBD1 (5 bases). CDR3 length equals 12 residues. Trimming pared 9 bases from V and 7 bases from J, leaving 15 bases between. Germline lookup yields CDR1 SGHTA and CDR2 FQGNSA.

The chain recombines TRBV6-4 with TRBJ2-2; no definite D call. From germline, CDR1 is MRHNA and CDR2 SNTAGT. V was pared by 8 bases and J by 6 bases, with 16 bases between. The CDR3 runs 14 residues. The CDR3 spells CASRPDGGSGELFF. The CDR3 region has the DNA TGTGCCAGCCGCCCGGACGGCGGCTCCGGGGAGCTGTTTTTT.

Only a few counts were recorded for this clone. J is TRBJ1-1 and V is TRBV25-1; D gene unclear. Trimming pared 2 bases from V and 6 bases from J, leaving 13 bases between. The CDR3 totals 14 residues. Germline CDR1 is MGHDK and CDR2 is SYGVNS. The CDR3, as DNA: TGTGCCAGCAGTGAAGCAGAACGATTGGCTGAAGCTTTCTTT. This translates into CASSEAERLAEAFF.

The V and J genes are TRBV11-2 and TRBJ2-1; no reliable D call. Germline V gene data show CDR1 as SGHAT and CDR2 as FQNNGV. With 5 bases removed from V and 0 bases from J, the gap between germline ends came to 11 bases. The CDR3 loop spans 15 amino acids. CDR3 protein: CASSVNWGSYNEQFF. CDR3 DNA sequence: TGTGCCAGCAGCGTAAACTGGGGCTCCTACAATGAGCAGTTCTTC.

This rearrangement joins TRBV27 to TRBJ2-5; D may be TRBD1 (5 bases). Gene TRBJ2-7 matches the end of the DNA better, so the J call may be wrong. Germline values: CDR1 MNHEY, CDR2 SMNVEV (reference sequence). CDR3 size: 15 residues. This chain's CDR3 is CASSRRGRALDEQYF. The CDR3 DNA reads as TGTGCCAGCAGTCGTAGGGGTCGAGCTCTGGACGAGCAGTACTTC.

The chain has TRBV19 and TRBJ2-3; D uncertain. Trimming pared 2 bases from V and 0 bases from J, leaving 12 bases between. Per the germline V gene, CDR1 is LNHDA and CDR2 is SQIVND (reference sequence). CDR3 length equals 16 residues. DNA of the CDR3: TGTGCCAGTAGTATAAGGAAGGCAGATAGCACAGATACGCAGTATTTT. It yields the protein CASSIRKADSTDTQYF.

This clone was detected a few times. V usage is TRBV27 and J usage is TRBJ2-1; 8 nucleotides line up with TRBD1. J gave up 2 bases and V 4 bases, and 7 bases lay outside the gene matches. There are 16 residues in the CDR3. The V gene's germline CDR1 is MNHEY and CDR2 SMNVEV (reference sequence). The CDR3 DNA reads TGTGCCAGCAGTTCCCTCCCACAGGGGGCCTACAATGAGCAGTTCTTC. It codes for CASSSLPQGAYNEQFF.

The CDR3, as DNA: TGTGCCAGCACCAGCACAGATACGCAGTATTTT. Translating it yields CASTSTDTQYF. The gene calls are TRBV25-1 and TRBJ2-3, with D unresolved. Trimming removed 7 bases from V and 0 bases from J, with 2 bases in between. Germline V CDR1 and CDR2: MGHDK, SYGVNS. The CDR3 sequence is 11 residues long. Complete variable domain (other parts from reference TRBV25-1 and TRBJ2-3): EADIYQTPRYLVIGTGKKITLECSQTMGHDKMYWYQQDPGMELHLIHYSYGVNSTEKGDLSSESTVSRIRTEHFPLTLESARPSHTSQYLCASTSTDTQYFGPGTRLTVL.

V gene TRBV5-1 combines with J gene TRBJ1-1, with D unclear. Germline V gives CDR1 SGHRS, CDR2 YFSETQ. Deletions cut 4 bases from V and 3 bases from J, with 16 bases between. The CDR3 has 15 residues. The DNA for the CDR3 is TGCGCCAGCAGCATTTGGTCCCCAGCGGACACTGAAGCTTTCTTT. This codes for CASSIWSPADTEAFF.

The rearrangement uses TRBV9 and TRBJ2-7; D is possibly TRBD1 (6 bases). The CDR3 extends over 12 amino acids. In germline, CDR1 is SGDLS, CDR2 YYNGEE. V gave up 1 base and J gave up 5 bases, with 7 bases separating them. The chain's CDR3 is CASSVQGNEQYF. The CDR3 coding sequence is TGTGCCAGCAGCGTACAGGGGAACGAGCAGTACTTC.